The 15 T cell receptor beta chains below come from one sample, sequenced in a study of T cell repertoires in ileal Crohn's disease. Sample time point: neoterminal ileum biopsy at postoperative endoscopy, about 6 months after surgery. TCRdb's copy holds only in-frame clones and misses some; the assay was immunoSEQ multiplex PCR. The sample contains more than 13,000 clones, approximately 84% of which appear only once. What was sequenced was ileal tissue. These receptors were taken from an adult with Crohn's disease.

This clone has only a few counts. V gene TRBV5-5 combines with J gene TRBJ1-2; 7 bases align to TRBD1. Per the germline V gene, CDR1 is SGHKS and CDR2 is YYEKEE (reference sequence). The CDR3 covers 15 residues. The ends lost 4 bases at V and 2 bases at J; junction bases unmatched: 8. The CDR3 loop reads CASSNLQGLNYGYTF. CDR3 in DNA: TGTGCCAGCAGCAACCTACAGGGGTTAAACTATGGCTACACCTTC.

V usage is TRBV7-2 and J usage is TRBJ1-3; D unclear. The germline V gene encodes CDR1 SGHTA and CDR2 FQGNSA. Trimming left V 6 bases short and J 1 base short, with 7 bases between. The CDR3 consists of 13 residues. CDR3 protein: CASSWGSGNTIYF. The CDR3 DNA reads TGTGCCAGCAGTTGGGGATCTGGAAACACCATATATTTT.

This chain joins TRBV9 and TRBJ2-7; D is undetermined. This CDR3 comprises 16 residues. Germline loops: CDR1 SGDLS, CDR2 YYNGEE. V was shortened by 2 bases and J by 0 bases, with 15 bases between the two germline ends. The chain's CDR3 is CASSVTPGLGSYEQYF. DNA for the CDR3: TGTGCCAGCAGCGTTACTCCGGGTTTAGGCTCCTACGAGCAGTACTTC.

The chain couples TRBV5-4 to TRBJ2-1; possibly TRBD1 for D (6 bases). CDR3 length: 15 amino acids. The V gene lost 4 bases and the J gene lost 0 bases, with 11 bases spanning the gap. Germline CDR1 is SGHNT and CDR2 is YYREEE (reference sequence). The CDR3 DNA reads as TGTGCCAGCAGCCCAGGACAGACCTCCTACAATGAGCAGTTCTTC. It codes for CASSPGQTSYNEQFF.

CDR3 coding DNA: TGTGCCAGTAGTAGAAGCTATGGCTACACCTTC. Translated: CASSRSYGYTF. The rearrangement joins TRBV19 to TRBJ1-2, with no clear D. CDR1 is LNHDA and CDR2 is SQIVND in the germline V gene (reference sequence). The V and J ends lost 4 bases and 4 bases respectively, with 4 bases between them. This CDR3 region has 11 residues.

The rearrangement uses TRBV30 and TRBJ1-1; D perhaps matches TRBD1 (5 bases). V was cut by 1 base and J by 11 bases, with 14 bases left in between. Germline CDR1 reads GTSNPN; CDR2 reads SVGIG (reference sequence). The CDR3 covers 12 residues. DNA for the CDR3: TGTGCCTGGAGTGAGGCTGGGACGGGTGCTTTCTTT. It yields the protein CAWSEAGTGAFF.

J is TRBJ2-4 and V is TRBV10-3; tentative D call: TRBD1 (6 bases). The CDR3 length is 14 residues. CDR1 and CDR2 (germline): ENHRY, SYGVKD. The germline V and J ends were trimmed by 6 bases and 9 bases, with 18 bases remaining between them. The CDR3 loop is CAIRAQGKMAIQYF. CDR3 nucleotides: TGTGCCATCAGGGCGCAGGGGAAGATGGCCATTCAGTACTTC.

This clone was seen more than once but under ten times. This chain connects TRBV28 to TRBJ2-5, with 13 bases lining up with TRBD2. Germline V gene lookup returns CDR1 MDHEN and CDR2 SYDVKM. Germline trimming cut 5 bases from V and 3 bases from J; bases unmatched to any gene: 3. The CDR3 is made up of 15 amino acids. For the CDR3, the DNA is TGTGCCAGCAGTAGGACTAGCGGGAGTGAAGAGACCCAGTACTTC. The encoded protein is CASSRTSGSEETQYF.

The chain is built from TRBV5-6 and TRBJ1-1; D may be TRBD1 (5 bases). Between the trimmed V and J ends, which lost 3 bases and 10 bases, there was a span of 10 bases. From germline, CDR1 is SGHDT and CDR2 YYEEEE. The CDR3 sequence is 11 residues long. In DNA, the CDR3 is TGTGCCAGCAGCTCTTCTGGGGGAGCTTTCTTT. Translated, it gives CASSSSGGAFF.

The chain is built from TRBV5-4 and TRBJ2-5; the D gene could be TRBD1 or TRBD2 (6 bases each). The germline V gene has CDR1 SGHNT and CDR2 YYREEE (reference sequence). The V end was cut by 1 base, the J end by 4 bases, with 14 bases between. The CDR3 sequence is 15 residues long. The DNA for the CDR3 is TGTGCCAGCAGCTTGCAATCGGGGGCATTAGAGACCCAGTACTTC. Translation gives CASSLQSGALETQYF.

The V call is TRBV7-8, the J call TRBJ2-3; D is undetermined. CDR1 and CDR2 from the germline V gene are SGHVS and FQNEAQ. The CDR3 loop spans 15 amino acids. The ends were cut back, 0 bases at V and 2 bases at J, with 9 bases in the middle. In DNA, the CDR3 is TGTGCCAGCAGCTTAGCGCCCCATACCACAGATACGCAGTATTTT. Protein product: CASSLAPHTTDTQYF.

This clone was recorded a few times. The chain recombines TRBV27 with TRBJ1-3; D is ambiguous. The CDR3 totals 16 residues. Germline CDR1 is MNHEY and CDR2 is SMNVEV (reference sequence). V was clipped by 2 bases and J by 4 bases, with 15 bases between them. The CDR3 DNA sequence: TGTGCCAGCAGTTTAATTCCCCCAAGTTCAGGAAACACCATATATTTT. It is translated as CASSLIPPSSGNTIYF.

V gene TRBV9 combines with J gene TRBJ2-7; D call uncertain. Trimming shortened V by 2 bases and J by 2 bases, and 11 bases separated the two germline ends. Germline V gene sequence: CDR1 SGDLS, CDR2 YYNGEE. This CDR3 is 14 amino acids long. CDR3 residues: CASSVEPATYEQYF. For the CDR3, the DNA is TGTGCCAGCAGCGTGGAGCCCGCGACCTACGAGCAGTACTTC.

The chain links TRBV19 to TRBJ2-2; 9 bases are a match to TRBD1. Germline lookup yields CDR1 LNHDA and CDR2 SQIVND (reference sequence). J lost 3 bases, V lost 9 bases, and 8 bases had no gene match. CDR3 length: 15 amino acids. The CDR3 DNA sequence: TGTGCCAGACCGACAGGGGGGACGGACACCGGGGAGCTGTTTTTT. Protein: CARPTGGTDTGELFF.

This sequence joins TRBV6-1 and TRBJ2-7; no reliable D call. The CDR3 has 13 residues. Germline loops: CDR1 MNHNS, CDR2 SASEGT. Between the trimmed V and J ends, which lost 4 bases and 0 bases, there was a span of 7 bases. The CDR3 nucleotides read TGTGCCAGCAGTGCCAGGACCTCCTACGAGCAGTACTTC. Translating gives CASSARTSYEQYF.